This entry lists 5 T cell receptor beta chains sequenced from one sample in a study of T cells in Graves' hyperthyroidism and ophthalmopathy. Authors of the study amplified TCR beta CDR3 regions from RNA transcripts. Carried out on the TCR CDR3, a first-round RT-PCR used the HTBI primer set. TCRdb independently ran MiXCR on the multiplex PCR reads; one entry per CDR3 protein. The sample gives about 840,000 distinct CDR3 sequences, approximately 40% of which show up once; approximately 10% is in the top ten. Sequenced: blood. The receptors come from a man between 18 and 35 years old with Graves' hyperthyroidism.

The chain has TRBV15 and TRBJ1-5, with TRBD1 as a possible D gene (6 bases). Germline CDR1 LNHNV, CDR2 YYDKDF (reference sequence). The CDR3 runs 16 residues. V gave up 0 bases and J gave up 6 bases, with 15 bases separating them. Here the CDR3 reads CATSRDRGGAGQPQHF. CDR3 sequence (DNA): TGTGCCACCAGCAGAGATCGGGGGGGGGCAGGTCAGCCCCAGCATTTT.

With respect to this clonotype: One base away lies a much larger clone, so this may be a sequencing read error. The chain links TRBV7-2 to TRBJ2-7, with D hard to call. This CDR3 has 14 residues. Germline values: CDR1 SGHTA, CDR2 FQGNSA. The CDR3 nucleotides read TGTGCCAGCAGCTTAGGGATCGCCTCCCACGAGCAGTACTTC. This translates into CASSLGIASHEQYF.

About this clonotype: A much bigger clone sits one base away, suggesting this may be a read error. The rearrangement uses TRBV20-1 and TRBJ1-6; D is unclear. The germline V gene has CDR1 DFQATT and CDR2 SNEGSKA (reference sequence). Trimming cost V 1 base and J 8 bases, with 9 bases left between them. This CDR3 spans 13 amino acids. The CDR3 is CSARGQKDSPLHF. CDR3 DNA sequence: TGCAGTGCTAGAGGGCAGAAAGATTCACCCCTCCACTTT.

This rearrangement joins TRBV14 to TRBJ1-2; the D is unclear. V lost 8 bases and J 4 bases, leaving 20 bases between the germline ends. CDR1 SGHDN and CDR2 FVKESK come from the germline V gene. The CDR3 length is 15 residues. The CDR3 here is CASSPPPTVRYGYTF. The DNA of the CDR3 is TGTGCCAGCTCACCACCGCCAACAGTACGCTATGGCTACACCTTC.

CDR3 sequence (DNA): TGTGCCAGCAGCCCCATGGCCAACGTCCTGACTTTC. It specifies CASSPMANVLTF. The V call is TRBV3-1, the J call TRBJ2-6, with D unclear. The CDR3 contains 12 residues. Trimming took off 4 bases at V and 6 bases at J, with 4 bases between the two ends. Germline-derived CDR1 and CDR2 are LGHDT and YNNKEL (reference sequence).